This T cell receptor beta chain was sequenced for a study of T cell responses to AZD1222 COVID-19 vaccine. V lost 5 bases and J lost 2; bases outside the gene matches: 7. CDR3 length: 15 residues. Germline CDR1 and CDR2: SGHVS and FQNEAQ. Some clones are missing from TCRdb's copy, which holds only in-frame ones; the method was immunoSEQ multiplex PCR. Of 80,000 or so clones in the sample, roughly 90% were seen once. This sequence joins TRBV7-8 and TRBJ2-7, with 9 bases fitting TRBD1. This TCR was sampled from an adult in good health. This specimen was peripheral blood, taken on day 0 of MenACWY control vaccination. The CDR3 sequence is CASSRLGQGAYEQYF. The CDR3 DNA follows: TGTGCCAGCAGCCGCTTGGGACAGGGAGCCTACGAGCAGTACTTC.